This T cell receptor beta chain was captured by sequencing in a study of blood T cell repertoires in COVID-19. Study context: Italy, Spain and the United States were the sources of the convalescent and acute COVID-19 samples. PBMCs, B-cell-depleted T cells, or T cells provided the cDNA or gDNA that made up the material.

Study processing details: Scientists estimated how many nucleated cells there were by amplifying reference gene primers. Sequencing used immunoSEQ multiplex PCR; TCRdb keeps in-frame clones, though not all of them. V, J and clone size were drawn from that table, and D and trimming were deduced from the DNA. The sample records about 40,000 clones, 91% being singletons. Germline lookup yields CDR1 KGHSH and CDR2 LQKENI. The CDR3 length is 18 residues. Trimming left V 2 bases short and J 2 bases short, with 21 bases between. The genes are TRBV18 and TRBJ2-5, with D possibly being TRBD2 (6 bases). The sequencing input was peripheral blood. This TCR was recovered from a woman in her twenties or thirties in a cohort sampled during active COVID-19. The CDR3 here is CASSPSVPGRLAQETQYF. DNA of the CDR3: TGTGCCAGCTCACCATCGGTCCCGGGAAGGCTAGCGCAAGAGACCCAGTACTTC.